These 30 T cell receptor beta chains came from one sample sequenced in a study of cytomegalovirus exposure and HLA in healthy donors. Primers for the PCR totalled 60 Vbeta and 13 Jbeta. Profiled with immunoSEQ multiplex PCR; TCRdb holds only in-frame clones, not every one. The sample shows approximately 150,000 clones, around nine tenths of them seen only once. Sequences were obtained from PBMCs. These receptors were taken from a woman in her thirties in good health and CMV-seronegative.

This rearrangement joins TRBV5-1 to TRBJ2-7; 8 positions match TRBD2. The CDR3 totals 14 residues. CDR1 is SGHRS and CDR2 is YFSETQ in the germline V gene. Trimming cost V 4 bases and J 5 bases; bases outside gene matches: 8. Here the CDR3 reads CASSVGTSGHEQYF. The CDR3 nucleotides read TGCGCCAGCAGCGTGGGTACTAGCGGCCACGAGCAGTACTTC.

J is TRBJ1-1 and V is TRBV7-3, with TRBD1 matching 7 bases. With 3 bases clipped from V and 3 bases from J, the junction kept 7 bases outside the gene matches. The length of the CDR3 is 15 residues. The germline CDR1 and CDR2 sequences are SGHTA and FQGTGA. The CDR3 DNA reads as TGTGCCAGCAGCTTGACAGGGCGCCTGGACACTGAAGCTTTCTTT. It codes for CASSLTGRLDTEAFF.

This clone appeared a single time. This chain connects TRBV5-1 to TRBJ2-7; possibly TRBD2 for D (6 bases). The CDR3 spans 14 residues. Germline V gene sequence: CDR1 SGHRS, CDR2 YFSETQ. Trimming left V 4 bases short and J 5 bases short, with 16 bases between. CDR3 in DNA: TGCGCCAGCAGCCTTCGAGGCGGGGTACACGAGCAGTACTTC. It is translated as CASSLRGGVHEQYF.

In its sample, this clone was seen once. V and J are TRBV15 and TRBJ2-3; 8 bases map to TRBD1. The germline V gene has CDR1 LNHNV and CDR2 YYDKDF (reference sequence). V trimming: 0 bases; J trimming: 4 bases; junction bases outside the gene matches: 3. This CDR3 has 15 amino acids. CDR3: CATSRDNRGADTQYF. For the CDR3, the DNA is TGTGCCACCAGCAGAGATAACAGGGGGGCAGATACGCAGTATTTT. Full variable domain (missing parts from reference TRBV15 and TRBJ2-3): DAMVIQNPRYQVTQFGKPVTLSCSQTLNHNVMYWYQQKSSQAPKLLFHYYDKDFNNEADTPDNFQSRRPNTSFCFLDIRSPGLGDTAMYLCATSRDNRGADTQYFGPGTRLTVL.

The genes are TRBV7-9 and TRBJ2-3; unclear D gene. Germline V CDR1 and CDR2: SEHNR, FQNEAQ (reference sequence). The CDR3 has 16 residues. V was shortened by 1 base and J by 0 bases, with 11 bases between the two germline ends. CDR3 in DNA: TGTGCCAGCAGCTTAGGTCACACCCCTAGCACAGATACGCAGTATTTT. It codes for CASSLGHTPSTDTQYF.

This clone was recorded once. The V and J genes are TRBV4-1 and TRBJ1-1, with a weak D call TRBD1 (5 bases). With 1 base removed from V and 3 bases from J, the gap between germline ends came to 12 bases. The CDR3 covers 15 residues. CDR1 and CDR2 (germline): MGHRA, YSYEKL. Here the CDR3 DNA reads TGCGCCAGCAGCCAAGCCGGGGGAGGGGACACTGAAGCTTTCTTT. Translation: CASSQAGGGDTEAFF.

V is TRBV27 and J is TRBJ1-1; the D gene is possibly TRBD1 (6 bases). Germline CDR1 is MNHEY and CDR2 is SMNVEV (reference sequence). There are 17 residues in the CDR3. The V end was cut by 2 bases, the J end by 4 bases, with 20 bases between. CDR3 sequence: CASSLGGGPLSGTEAFF. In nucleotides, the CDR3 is TGTGCCAGCAGTTTAGGGGGGGGCCCGCTAAGCGGCACTGAAGCTTTCTTT.

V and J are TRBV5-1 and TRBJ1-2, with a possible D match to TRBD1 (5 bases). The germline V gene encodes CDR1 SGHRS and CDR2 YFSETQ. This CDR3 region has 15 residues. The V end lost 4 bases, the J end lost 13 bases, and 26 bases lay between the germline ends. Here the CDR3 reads CASSQDPRDGGSRTF. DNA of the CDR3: TGCGCCAGCAGCCAAGATCCCCGGGACGGGGGGTCTCGCACCTTC.

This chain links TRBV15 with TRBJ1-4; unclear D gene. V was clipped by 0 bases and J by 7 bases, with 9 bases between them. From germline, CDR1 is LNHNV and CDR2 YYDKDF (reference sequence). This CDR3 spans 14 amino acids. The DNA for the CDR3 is TGTGCCACCAGCAGAGACAAGGCGGGTGAAAAACTGTTTTTT. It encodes CATSRDKAGEKLFF. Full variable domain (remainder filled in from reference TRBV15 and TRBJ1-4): DAMVIQNPRYQVTQFGKPVTLSCSQTLNHNVMYWYQQKSSQAPKLLFHYYDKDFNNEADTPDNFQSRRPNTSFCFLDIRSPGLGDTAMYLCATSRDKAGEKLFFGSGTQLSVL.

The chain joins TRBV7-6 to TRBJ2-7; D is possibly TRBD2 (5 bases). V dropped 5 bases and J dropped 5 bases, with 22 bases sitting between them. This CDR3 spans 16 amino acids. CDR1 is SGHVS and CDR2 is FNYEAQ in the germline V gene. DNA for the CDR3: TGTGCCAGCAGCCCCGCCCGGTCCCGGAGGAACCACGAGCAGTACTTC. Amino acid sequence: CASSPARSRRNHEQYF.

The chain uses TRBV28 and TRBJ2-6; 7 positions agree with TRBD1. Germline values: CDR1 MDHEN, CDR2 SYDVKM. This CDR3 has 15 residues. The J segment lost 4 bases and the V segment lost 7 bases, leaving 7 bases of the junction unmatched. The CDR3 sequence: CASIAGGSGANVLTF. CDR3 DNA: TGTGCCAGCATCGCAGGGGGTTCCGGGGCCAACGTCCTGACTTTC.

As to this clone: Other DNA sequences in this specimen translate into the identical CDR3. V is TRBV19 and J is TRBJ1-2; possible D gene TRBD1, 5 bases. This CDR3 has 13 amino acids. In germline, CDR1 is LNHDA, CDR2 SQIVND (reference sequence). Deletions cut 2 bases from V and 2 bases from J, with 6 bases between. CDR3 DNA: TGTGCCAGTAGTATAAGGGGAAACTATGGCTACACCTTC. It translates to CASSIRGNYGYTF.

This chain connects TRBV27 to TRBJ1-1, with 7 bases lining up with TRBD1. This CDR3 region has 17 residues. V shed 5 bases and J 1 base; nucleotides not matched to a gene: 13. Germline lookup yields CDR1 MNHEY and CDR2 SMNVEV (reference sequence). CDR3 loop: CASSPRQGRVWNTEAFF. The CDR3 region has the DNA TGTGCCAGCAGTCCCCGACAGGGCCGAGTATGGAACACTGAAGCTTTCTTT.

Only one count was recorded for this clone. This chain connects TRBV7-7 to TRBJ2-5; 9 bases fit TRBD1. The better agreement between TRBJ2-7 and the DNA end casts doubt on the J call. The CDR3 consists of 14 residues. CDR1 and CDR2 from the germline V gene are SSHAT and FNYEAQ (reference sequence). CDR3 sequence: CASSLGQGTDEQYF. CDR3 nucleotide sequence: TGTGCCAGCAGCTTGGGACAGGGTACGGACGAGCAGTACTTC.

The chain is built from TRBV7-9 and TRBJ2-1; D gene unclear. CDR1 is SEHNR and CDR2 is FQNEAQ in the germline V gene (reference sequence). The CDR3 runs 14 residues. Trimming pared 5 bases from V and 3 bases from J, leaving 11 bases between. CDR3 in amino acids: CASSPSPGYNEQFF. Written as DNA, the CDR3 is TGTGCCAGCAGCCCATCCCCAGGCTACAATGAGCAGTTCTTC.

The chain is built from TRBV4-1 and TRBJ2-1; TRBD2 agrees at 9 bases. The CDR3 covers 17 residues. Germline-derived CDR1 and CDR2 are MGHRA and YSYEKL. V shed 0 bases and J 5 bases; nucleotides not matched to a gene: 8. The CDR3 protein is CASSQERASGTHNEQFF. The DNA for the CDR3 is TGCGCCAGCAGCCAAGAGAGGGCTAGCGGGACCCACAATGAGCAGTTCTTC.

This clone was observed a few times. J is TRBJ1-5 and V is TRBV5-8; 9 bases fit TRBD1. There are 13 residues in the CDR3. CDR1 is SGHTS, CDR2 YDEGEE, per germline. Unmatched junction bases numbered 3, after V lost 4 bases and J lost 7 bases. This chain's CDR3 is CASSRTGAQPQHF. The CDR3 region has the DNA TGTGCCAGCAGCCGGACAGGGGCCCAGCCCCAGCATTTT.

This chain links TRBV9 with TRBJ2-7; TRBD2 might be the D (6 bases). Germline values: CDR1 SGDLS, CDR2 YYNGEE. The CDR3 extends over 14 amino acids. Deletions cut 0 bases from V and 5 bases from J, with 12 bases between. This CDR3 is CASSVGERVNEQYF. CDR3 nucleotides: TGTGCCAGCAGCGTAGGGGAGCGGGTAAACGAGCAGTACTTC.

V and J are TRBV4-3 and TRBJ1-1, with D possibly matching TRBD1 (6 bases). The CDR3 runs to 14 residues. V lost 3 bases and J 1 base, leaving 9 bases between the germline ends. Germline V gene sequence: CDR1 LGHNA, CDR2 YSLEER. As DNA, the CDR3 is TGCGCCAGCAGCCACGCGACAGGGAACACTGAAGCTTTCTTT. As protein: CASSHATGNTEAFF.

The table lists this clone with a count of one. The CDR3, as DNA: TGTGCCAGCAGCTTGAGGACTAGCGGGGGAAACATTCAGTACTTC. This encodes CASSLRTSGGNIQYF. V gene TRBV5-4 combines with J gene TRBJ2-4; 13 bases line up with TRBD2. The CDR3 extends over 15 amino acids. Germline CDR1 SGHNT, CDR2 YYREEE (reference sequence). Trimming took 1 base from V and 6 from J; bases not matched to a gene: 1. Using reference TRBV5-4 and TRBJ2-4 for the parts outside the CDR3, the full variable domain is ETGVTQSPTHLIKTRGQQVTLRCSSQSGHNTVSWYQQALGQGPQFIFQYYREEENGRGNFPPRFSGLQFPNYSSELNVNALELDDSALYLCASSLRTSGGNIQYFGAGTRLSVL.

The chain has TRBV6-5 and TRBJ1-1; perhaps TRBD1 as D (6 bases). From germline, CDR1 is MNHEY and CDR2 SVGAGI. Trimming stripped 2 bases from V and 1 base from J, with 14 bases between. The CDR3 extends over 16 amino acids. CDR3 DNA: TGTGCCAGCAGTTACACACCGGGACACGGGAACACTGAAGCTTTCTTT. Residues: CASSYTPGHGNTEAFF.

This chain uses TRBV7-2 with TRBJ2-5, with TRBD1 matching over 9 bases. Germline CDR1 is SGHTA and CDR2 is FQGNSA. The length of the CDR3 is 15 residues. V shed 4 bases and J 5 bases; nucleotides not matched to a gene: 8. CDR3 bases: TGTGCCAGCAGCTCGAGGACAGGGGTTGGGGAGACCCAGTACTTC. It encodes CASSSRTGVGETQYF.

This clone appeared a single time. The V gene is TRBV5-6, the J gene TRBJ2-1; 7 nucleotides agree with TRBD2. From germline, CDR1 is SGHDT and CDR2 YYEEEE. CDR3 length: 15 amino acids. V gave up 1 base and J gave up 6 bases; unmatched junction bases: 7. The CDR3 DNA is TGTGCCAGCAGCTTGAGTGGAGCGGGATTCAATGAGCAGTTCTTC. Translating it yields CASSLSGAGFNEQFF.

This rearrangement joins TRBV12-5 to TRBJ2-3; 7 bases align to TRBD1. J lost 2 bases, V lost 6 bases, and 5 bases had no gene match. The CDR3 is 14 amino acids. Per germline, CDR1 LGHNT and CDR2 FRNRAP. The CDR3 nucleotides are TGTGCTAGTGGACGGGACAGAGCCACAGATACGCAGTATTTT. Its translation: CASGRDRATDTQYF.

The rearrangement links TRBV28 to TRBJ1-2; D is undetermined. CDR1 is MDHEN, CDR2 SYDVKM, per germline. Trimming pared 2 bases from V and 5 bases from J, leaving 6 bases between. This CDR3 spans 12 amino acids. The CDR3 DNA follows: TGTGCCAGCAGTTTACAGGAATATGGCTACACCTTC. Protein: CASSLQEYGYTF.

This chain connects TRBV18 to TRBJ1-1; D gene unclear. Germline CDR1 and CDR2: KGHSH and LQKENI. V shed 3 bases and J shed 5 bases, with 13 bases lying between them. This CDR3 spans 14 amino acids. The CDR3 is CASSPAVFSTEAFF. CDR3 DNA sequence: TGTGCCAGCTCACCTGCGGTTTTCAGTACTGAAGCTTTCTTT. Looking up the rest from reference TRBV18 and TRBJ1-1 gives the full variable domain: NAGVMQNPRHLVRRRGQEARLRCSPMKGHSHVYWYRQLPEEGLKFMVYLQKENIIDESGMPKERFSAEFPKEGPSILRIQQVVRGDSAAYFCASSPAVFSTEAFFGQGTRLTVV.

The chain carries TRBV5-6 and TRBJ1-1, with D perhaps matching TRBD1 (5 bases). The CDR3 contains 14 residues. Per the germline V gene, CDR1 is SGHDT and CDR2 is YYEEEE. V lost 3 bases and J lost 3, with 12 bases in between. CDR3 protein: CASSYRGIHTEAFF. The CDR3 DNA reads TGTGCCAGCAGCTATCGGGGGATACACACTGAAGCTTTCTTT.

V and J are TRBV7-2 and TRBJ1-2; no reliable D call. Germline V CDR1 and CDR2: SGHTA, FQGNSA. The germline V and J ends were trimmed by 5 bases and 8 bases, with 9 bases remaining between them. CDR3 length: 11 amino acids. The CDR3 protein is CASSTRAGYTF. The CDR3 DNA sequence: TGTGCCAGCAGCACCCGAGCGGGCTACACCTTC. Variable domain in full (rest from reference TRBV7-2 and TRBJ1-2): GAGVSQSPSNKVTEKGKDVELRCDPISGHTALYWYRQSLGQGLEFLIYFQGNSAPDKSGLPSDRFSAERTGGSVSTLTIQRTQQEDSAVYLCASSTRAGYTFGSGTRLTVV.

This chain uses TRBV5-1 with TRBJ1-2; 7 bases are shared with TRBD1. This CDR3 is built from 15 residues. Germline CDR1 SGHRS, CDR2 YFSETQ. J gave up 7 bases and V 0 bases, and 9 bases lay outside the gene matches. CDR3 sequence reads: CASSLVGTAPFGYTF. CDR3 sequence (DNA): TGCGCCAGCAGCTTGGTCGGGACAGCTCCTTTTGGCTACACCTTC.

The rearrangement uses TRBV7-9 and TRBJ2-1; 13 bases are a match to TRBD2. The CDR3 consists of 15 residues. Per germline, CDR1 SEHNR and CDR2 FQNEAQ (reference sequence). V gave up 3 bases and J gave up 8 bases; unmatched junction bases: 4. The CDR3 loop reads CASSFTSGGVDEQFF. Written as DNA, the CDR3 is TGTGCCAGCAGCTTTACTAGCGGGGGGGTCGATGAGCAGTTCTTC.